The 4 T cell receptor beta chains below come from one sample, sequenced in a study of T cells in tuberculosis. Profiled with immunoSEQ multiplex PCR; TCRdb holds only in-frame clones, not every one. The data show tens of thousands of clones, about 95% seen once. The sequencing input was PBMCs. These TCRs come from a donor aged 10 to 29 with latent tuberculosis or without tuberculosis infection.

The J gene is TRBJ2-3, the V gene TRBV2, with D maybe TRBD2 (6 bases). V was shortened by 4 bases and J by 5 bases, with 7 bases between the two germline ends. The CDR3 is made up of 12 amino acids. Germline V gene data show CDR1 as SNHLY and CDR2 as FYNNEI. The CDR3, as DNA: TGTGCCAGCAGTGGGGACTTAGATACGCAGTATTTT. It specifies CASSGDLDTQYF.

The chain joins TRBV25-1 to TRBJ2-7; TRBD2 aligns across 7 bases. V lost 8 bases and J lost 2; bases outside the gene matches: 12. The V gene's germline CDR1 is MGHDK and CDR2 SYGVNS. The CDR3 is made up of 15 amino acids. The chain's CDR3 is CASSPEVAGPYEQYF. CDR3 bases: TGTGCCAGCTCACCGGAGGTAGCGGGCCCCTACGAGCAGTACTTC.

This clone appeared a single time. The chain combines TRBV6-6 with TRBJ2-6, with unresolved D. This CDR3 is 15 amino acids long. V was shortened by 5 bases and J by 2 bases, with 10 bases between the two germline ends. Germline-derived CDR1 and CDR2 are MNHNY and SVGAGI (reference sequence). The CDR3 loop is CASSDESAGANVLTF. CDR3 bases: TGTGCCAGCAGTGACGAGAGCGCTGGGGCCAACGTCCTGACTTTC.

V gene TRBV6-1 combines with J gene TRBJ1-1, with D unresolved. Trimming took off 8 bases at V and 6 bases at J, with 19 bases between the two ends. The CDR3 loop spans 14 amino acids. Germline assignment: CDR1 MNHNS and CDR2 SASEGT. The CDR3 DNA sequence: TGTGCCAGCCCTAAATCGGAGGGTTCAGCTGAAGCTTTCTTT. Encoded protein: CASPKSEGSAEAFF.